The 3 T cell receptor delta chains below all came from one sample that was sequenced in a study of gammadelta T cells in human blood. TCRdb applied CATT to the RT-PCR reads for clone calling. The table lists about 1,000 delta-chain clones, roughly a fifth of them singletons. The sample was Vgamma9Vdelta2 gamma-delta T cells from infant blood. The receptors here all came from a human donor.

Only a few counts were recorded for this clone. The V gene is TRDV2, the J gene TRDJ2; 13 nucleotides agree with TRDD3. The J gene, not given by TCRdb, was assigned here from a germline match of the nucleotide sequence. Germline V gene lookup returns CDR1 GEAIGNYY and CDR2 EKD. This CDR3 has 18 residues. After removal of 0 bases from V and 6 bases from J, the junction contained 9 bases not matched to a gene. The DNA of the CDR3 is TGTGCCTGTGACACCGCTTTTTCGACTGGGGGATACGCAGCACAACTCTTCTTT. Protein sequence: CACDTAFSTGGYAAQLFF.

On this clone: A read error likely explains this, since a far larger clone differs by one base. The gene calls are TRDV2 and TRDJ3; weak D call: TRDD3 (6 bases). TCRdb records no J gene; here it was assigned by comparing the DNA to germline. The germline gives CDR1 GEAIGNYY, CDR2 EKD. The CDR3 spans 19 residues. In nucleotides, the CDR3 is TGTGCCTGCGACACCGCAGGGGGACCAAGCTCCTGGGACACCCGACAGATGTTTTTC. This encodes CACDTAGGPSSWDTRQMFF.

This clone was seen a few times. This may come from a read error, since a much larger clone is one base off. V is TRDV2 and J is TRDJ2, with TRDD3 matching 12 bases. Germline CDR1 is GEAIGNYY and CDR2 is EKD. The CDR3 totals 19 residues. After removal of 6 bases from V and 7 bases from J, the junction contained 20 bases not matched to a gene. CDR3 sequence reads: CACNSLLGDTPNSIAQLFF. CDR3 coding DNA: TGTGCCTGTAACTCTTTACTGGGGGATACACCCAATAGTATAGCACAACTCTTCTTT.